The entry below gives a single TCR beta chain sequence along with its context. This clonotype occurred a few times. This clone's antigen is unknown. No much larger clonotype is one base removed from it; base qualities were not supplied. The data were taken from a study of T cell repertoires in cytomegalovirus infection (dated by TCRdb to between 2018 and 2021). Regarding the research as a whole: Peptide stimulations targeted recently identified HLA-C-restricted CMV epitopes, whose presentation resists viral immunomodulation, together with well-studied HLA-B-restricted epitopes. Donor HLA type was relevant to the analysis, as public TCR beta signatures indicated carriage of CMV infection together with the matching HLA type. General conclusions and limits of the study: The ex vivo response was dominated by HLA-C-restricted CMV-specific TCR beta clonotypes, which also provided the single most frequent clonotype in two of eight donors. Carriers of CMV infection plus the relevant HLA type were discriminated by the cumulative frequency of public TCR beta family members in the study cohort and in an independent 352-donor cohort.

Instrument on record: Illumina HiSeq 1500. The raw public reads went through TCRdb reprocessing: fastp at Q25, MiXCR clone calling, in-frame beta chains kept. Rows merge per CDR3 protein into single entries with the most common DNA and genes. The sample has about 740,000 distinct CDR3 sequences on record, around a third of them singletons. The ten largest clonotypes hold around a sixth of the sample. The cysteine opens and the phenylalanine closes a CDR3 of 14 amino acids. The DNA shown is the 42-base CDR3, in frame from base 1. Reading the germline V gene gives CDR1 SGHTA and CDR2 FQGNSA. Cut back by 7 bases and 4 bases, the V and J ends lie 13 bases apart. This specimen's treatment or condition label, interpreted: in vitro stimulation with specific CMV peptide epitopes to enrich CMV-specific T cells.

This chain joins TRBV7-2 to TRBJ2-2; TRBD2 could be the D gene, as 5 bases match. This specimen consisted of cultured PBMCs, obtained from culture after CMV antigen stimulation. The receptor was derived from a human donor in good health (CMV status not recorded). Some clones in this sample may be carry-over from other donors' samples. The CDR3 region: CASIPGLSTGELFF. The DNA sequence follows: TGTGCCAGCATCCCGGGGTTGAGCACCGGGGAGCTGTTTTTT.